The 6 T cell receptor beta chains below all came from one sample that was sequenced in a study of blood T cell repertoires in COVID-19. TCRdb's table, derived via immunoSEQ multiplex PCR, lists solely in-frame clones and lacks some. Among about 350,000 clones listed, 87% were seen once. Material: PBMCs or T cells enriched from blood (not recorded which). The receptors come from a woman aged 25 to 39 who had recovered from COVID-19.

The chain uses TRBV5-1 and TRBJ1-1; no clear D. The V end lost 0 bases, the J end lost 0 bases, and 9 bases lay between the germline ends. Germline CDR1 SGHRS, CDR2 YFSETQ. The CDR3 runs to 15 residues. The CDR3 coding sequence is TGCGCCAGCAGCTTGGCGCAGAAAATGAACACTGAAGCTTTCTTT. Encoded protein: CASSLAQKMNTEAFF.

The chain joins TRBV10-1 to TRBJ1-4; 8 bases are a match to TRBD1. The length of the CDR3 is 13 residues. Per germline, CDR1 WNHNN and CDR2 SYGVQD (reference sequence). V shed 8 bases, J shed 8 bases, and the junction held 7 bases outside the gene matches. DNA of the CDR3: TGCGCCAGCGGACGACAGGGGCAAGAAAAACTGTTTTTT. Its protein product is CASGRQGQEKLFF.

This chain connects TRBV28 to TRBJ1-3, with D possibly being TRBD1 (5 bases). V shed 4 bases and J shed 9 bases, with 16 bases lying between them. CDR3 size: 14 residues. Germline values: CDR1 MDHEN, CDR2 SYDVKM. CDR3 loop: CASSSPSGVGTIYF. The CDR3 nucleotides read TGTGCCAGCAGTTCTCCGTCGGGGGTCGGCACCATATATTTT.

The chain carries TRBV27 and TRBJ2-5; D is perhaps TRBD1 (6 bases). The V gene lost 0 bases and the J gene lost 3 bases, with 14 bases spanning the gap. The CDR3 consists of 16 residues. Germline V gene sequence: CDR1 MNHEY, CDR2 SMNVEV (reference sequence). The CDR3 sequence: CASSLSVGTLEETQYF. Written as DNA, the CDR3 is TGTGCCAGCAGTTTATCGGTAGGGACACTCGAAGAGACCCAGTACTTC.

The chain uses TRBV5-5 and TRBJ2-7; 8 bases line up with TRBD1. Per the germline V gene, CDR1 is SGHKS and CDR2 is YYEKEE (reference sequence). The CDR3 length is 13 residues. Trimming cost V 5 bases and J 5 bases; bases outside gene matches: 6. The CDR3 sequence: CASSSTGEDEQYF. CDR3 in DNA: TGTGCCAGCAGTTCGACAGGGGAGGACGAGCAGTACTTC.

The chain has TRBV5-1 and TRBJ2-7, with D maybe TRBD1 (6 bases). The germline gives CDR1 SGHRS, CDR2 YFSETQ. V lost 4 bases to trimming and J lost 2 bases, with 13 bases between them. The CDR3 totals 14 residues. CDR3 coding DNA: TGCGCCAGCAGCGGCTCGGGACAACCCTACGAGCAGTACTTC. It encodes CASSGSGQPYEQYF.